This T cell receptor (beta chain) derives from a study of T-cell reconstitution after alpha-beta-depleted transplantation in children. Trimming cost V 4 bases and J 4 bases, with 7 bases left between them. Germline CDR1 is SNHLY and CDR2 is FYNNEI. The CDR3 sequence is 13 residues long. Study-level points and caveats: Expanded clones from the graft, numbering several hundred, reportedly supplied alpha-beta T cells about two months after transplant. T cells produced anew were the main source of T-cell counts and diversity one year after transplant. Surviving recipient cells, namely T cells and thymic progenitors, were the source of high day-60 TCRbeta diversity in some patients.

Preparation of the TCRbeta library was carried out with unique molecular identifiers. TCRdb called the PCR reads again in MiXCR, with one record for every CDR3 protein. Here the sample spans 250,000 to 350,000 distinct CDR3 sequences, more than 20% being singletons. Only a few counts were recorded for this clonotype. Its antigen is as yet unknown. The receptor was isolated from a male patient younger than 18 who had a stem cell transplant for acute lymphoblastic leukemia, so the T cells may come from the graft donor. Sequences were derived from PBMCs, mostly from graft donor cells, sampled 180 days after TCRalphabeta/CD19-depleted stem cell transplant. The chain joins TRBV2 to TRBJ1-4; tentatively, D is TRBD1 (6 bases). The CDR3, as DNA: TGTGCCAGCAGTGGGGGGCGTAATGAAAAACTGTTTTTT. It encodes CASSGGRNEKLFF.